What follows are 27 T cell receptor beta chains derived from one specimen sequenced in a study of OX40 agonist ivuxolimab in advanced cancers. Sequencing used immunoSEQ multiplex PCR; TCRdb keeps in-frame clones, though not all of them. The sample includes tens of thousands of clones, approximately 85% of them seen just once. Sequenced here: CD4+ or CD8+ T cells sorted from blood, sampled in a trial of the OX40 agonist ivuxolimab. These TCRs come from an adult with an advanced solid tumor such as melanoma, head and neck, liver or kidney cancer.

V usage is TRBV15 and J usage is TRBJ2-7, with 7 bases identical to TRBD1. The V and J ends lost 0 bases and 2 bases, in that order; junction bases with no gene match: 4. CDR1 and CDR2 from the germline V gene are LNHNV and YYDKDF (reference sequence). CDR3 length: 15 residues. CDR3 DNA: TGTGCCACCAGCAGAGATAGGGGGCTACCCTACGAGCAGTACTTC. Encoded protein: CATSRDRGLPYEQYF. The variable domain in full, completed from reference TRBV15 and TRBJ2-7, reads DAMVIQNPRYQVTQFGKPVTLSCSQTLNHNVMYWYQQKSSQAPKLLFHYYDKDFNNEADTPDNFQSRRPNTSFCFLDIRSPGLGDTAMYLCATSRDRGLPYEQYFGPGTRLTVT.

The chain has TRBV30 and TRBJ2-4; perhaps TRBD1 as D (6 bases). The CDR3 spans 13 residues. Germline assignment: CDR1 GTSNPN and CDR2 SVGIG (reference sequence). V was shortened by 5 bases and J by 11 bases, with 19 bases between the two germline ends. The CDR3 region has the DNA TGTGCCTGGGACACATTAGGGACATTCGTTCAGTACTTC. It specifies CAWDTLGTFVQYF.

The rearrangement uses TRBV11-2 and TRBJ2-7, with D tentatively TRBD2 (6 bases). The CDR3 is 18 residues long. CDR1 and CDR2 from the germline V gene are SGHAT and FQNNGV. Trimming took off 0 bases at V and 0 bases at J, with 18 bases between the two ends. The CDR3 is CASSLDDAEGVNSYEQYF. The DNA of the CDR3 is TGTGCCAGCAGCTTAGATGATGCGGAGGGCGTCAACTCCTACGAGCAGTACTTC.

The chain links TRBV19 to TRBJ2-2; 7 bases are a match to TRBD2. The CDR3 contains 15 residues. Germline CDR1 and CDR2: LNHDA and SQIVND (reference sequence). With 1 base clipped from V and 5 bases from J, the junction kept 4 bases outside the gene matches. The CDR3 region has the DNA TGTGCCAGTAGTATAGGGACTAGGGGTACCGGGGAGCTGTTTTTT. Translating gives CASSIGTRGTGELFF.

This rearrangement joins TRBV5-4 to TRBJ2-5; D perhaps matches TRBD1 (5 bases). The J call may be mistaken, given a closer DNA end match to TRBJ2-7. The CDR3 runs to 14 residues. The germline V gene encodes CDR1 SGHNT and CDR2 YYREEE (reference sequence). The CDR3, as DNA: TGTGCCAGCAGCTTGGGACAGCCATACTACGAGCAGTACTTC. Amino acid sequence: CASSLGQPYYEQYF.

The gene calls are TRBV29-1 and TRBJ2-3; possibly TRBD1 or TRBD2 for D (5 bases each). The V end lost 5 bases, the J end lost 0 bases, and 9 bases lay between the germline ends. Germline CDR1 is SQVTM and CDR2 is ANQGSEA. The CDR3 runs 13 residues. Written as DNA, the CDR3 is TGCAGCGTTTTAGAGGGGAGCACAGATACGCAGTATTTT. Amino acid sequence: CSVLEGSTDTQYF.

The genes are TRBV4-3 and TRBJ1-4; the match to TRBD1 covers 9 bases. The CDR3 is 15 amino acids. The germline CDR1 and CDR2 sequences are LGHNA and YSLEER. J gave up 8 bases and V 1 base, and 5 bases lay outside the gene matches. CDR3 sequence reads: CASSQGTGAREKLFF. CDR3 bases: TGCGCCAGCAGCCAAGGGACAGGGGCAAGGGAAAAACTGTTTTTT.

This clone is classed as large. The rearrangement joins TRBV27 to TRBJ1-1; a weak D match, TRBD1 (5 bases). Germline V lookup: CDR1 MNHEY, CDR2 SMNVEV (reference sequence). The CDR3 has 14 residues. Trimming stripped 3 bases from V and 0 bases from J, with 8 bases between. The CDR3 DNA is TGTGCCAGCAGTTTTCGGGGGATGAACACTGAAGCTTTCTTT. Translation gives CASSFRGMNTEAFF.

The chain has TRBV6-5 and TRBJ1-2; 8 bases are a match to TRBD1. J gave up 7 bases and V 5 bases, and 9 bases lay outside the gene matches. The CDR3 has 14 residues. Germline-derived CDR1 and CDR2 are MNHEY and SVGAGI. CDR3 protein: CASSPQGGSSGYTF. DNA of the CDR3: TGTGCCAGCAGTCCACAGGGGGGAAGTAGTGGCTACACCTTC.

This clone turned up a few times. V usage is TRBV27 and J usage is TRBJ2-7; TRBD2 aligns across 8 bases. The germline gives CDR1 MNHEY, CDR2 SMNVEV (reference sequence). The V gene end was trimmed by 4 bases and the J gene end by 6 bases; junction bases not matched to a gene: 8. The CDR3 extends over 14 amino acids. In nucleotides, the CDR3 is TGTGCCAGCAGTTACCGGGAGGGGTATGGCGAGCAGTACTTC. It specifies CASSYREGYGEQYF.

V gene TRBV7-2 combines with J gene TRBJ2-5, with a weak D call TRBD2 (5 bases). The CDR3 runs 13 residues. The V end lost 5 bases, the J end lost 2 bases, and 9 bases lay between the germline ends. The germline gives CDR1 SGHTA, CDR2 FQGNSA. In DNA, the CDR3 is TGTGCCAGCAGCCCGGGGTCACAAGAGACCCAGTACTTC. Its protein is CASSPGSQETQYF.

The chain links TRBV7-9 to TRBJ2-1; the D gene is possibly TRBD1 (6 bases). The germline V and J ends were trimmed by 3 bases and 9 bases, with 9 bases remaining between them. Looked up from germline, CDR1 is SEHNR and CDR2 is FQNEAQ (reference sequence). The CDR3 contains 12 residues. CDR3 bases: TGTGCCAGCAGCTTTAGACAGGCTGAGCAGTTCTTC. Its translation is CASSFRQAEQFF.

This chain joins TRBV11-2 and TRBJ2-7, with D possibly being TRBD1 (6 bases). The V gene lost 1 base and the J gene lost 3 bases, with 10 bases spanning the gap. This CDR3 region has 14 residues. Germline lookup yields CDR1 SGHAT and CDR2 FQNNGV. CDR3 coding DNA: TGTGCCAGCAGCTTAGGGGGGCCTGACTACGAGCAGTACTTC. Translating gives CASSLGGPDYEQYF.

This clone occurred once. This chain joins TRBV13 and TRBJ2-7; D is unclear. The germline V gene has CDR1 PRHDT and CDR2 FYEKMQ (reference sequence). This CDR3 contains 14 residues. Trimming shortened V by 2 bases and J by 0 bases, and 8 bases separated the two germline ends. CDR3 in DNA: TGTGCCAGCAGCTTAAAGGGCAGCTCCTACGAGCAGTACTTC. This codes for CASSLKGSSYEQYF.

The chain is built from TRBV27 and TRBJ2-1, with 7 bases fitting TRBD2. The germline gives CDR1 MNHEY, CDR2 SMNVEV (reference sequence). CDR3 length: 15 residues. Trimming removed 7 bases from V and 2 bases from J; junction bases left unmatched: 8. The CDR3 coding sequence is TGTGCCAGCACCATAAGGGACTATCCCTACAATGAGCAGTTCTTC. This sequence encodes CASTIRDYPYNEQFF.

V is TRBV27 and J is TRBJ1-1, with a possible D match to TRBD1 (5 bases). Trimming left V 3 bases short and J 1 base short, with 9 bases between. The V gene's germline CDR1 is MNHEY and CDR2 SMNVEV (reference sequence). This CDR3 contains 14 residues. CDR3 sequence: CASSLGVRNTEAFF. The CDR3 bases are TGTGCCAGCAGTTTGGGGGTTAGGAACACTGAAGCTTTCTTT.

The chain couples TRBV28 to TRBJ2-1; 11 positions agree with TRBD2. The length of the CDR3 is 23 residues. Unmatched junction bases numbered 23, after V lost 4 bases and J lost 0 bases. CDR1 is MDHEN and CDR2 is SYDVKM in the germline V gene. This chain's CDR3 is CASSYPELPTSGNPPFSYNEQFF. Written as DNA, the CDR3 is TGTGCCAGCAGTTATCCCGAACTACCGACTAGCGGGAATCCCCCTTTCTCCTACAATGAGCAGTTCTTC.

The V gene is TRBV7-9, the J gene TRBJ2-6; D might be TRBD1 (5 bases). The germline V and J ends were trimmed by 6 bases and 0 bases, with 18 bases remaining between them. Germline-derived CDR1 and CDR2 are SEHNR and FQNEAQ (reference sequence). There are 18 residues in the CDR3. CDR3 loop: CASRNDSHYHSGANVLTF. CDR3 in DNA: TGTGCCAGCAGAAATGACAGCCATTACCACTCTGGGGCCAACGTCCTGACTTTC.

This clone appeared a few times. The rearrangement joins TRBV10-1 to TRBJ1-1, with D maybe TRBD1 (6 bases). CDR1 and CDR2 (germline): WNHNN, SYGVQD (reference sequence). V lost 2 bases and J 5 bases, leaving 9 bases between the germline ends. This CDR3 has 13 residues. CDR3 in DNA: TGCGCCAGCAGTGAGGAGGGGGGGACTGAAGCTTTCTTT. Encoded protein: CASSEEGGTEAFF.

The V call is TRBV11-2, the J call TRBJ2-1; TRBD1 is a possible D gene (5 bases). V was pared by 3 bases and J by 4 bases, with 13 bases between. Germline loops: CDR1 SGHAT, CDR2 FQNNGV. CDR3 length: 15 amino acids. The CDR3 protein is CASSFMGLRYNEQFF. The CDR3 coding sequence is TGTGCCAGCAGCTTCATGGGGCTGAGGTACAATGAGCAGTTCTTC.

This chain uses TRBV7-8 with TRBJ2-1, with D possibly matching TRBD1 (5 bases). Trimming cost V 2 bases and J 7 bases, with 21 bases left between them. The CDR3 has 17 residues. CDR1 is SGHVS, CDR2 FQNEAQ, per germline. The CDR3 nucleotides are TGTGCCAGCAGCTTAAGTCGGTCAGGGTCGAGTGGGAATGAGCAGTTCTTC. Residues: CASSLSRSGSSGNEQFF.

The chain combines TRBV19 with TRBJ1-1; D not certain. Deletions cut 4 bases from V and 3 bases from J, with 12 bases between. Germline CDR1 reads LNHDA; CDR2 reads SQIVND (reference sequence). The CDR3 loop spans 14 amino acids. The CDR3 nucleotides read TGTGCCAGTAGTACTCAGGAGTATCACACTGAAGCTTTCTTT. Amino acid sequence: CASSTQEYHTEAFF. The whole variable domain, remainder taken from reference TRBV19 and TRBJ1-1, is DGGITQSPKYLFRKEGQNVTLSCEQNLNHDAMYWYRQDPGQGLRLIYYSQIVNDFQKGDIAEGYSVSREKKESFPLTVTSAQKNPTAFYLCASSTQEYHTEAFFGQGTRLTVV.

The chain couples TRBV13 to TRBJ1-1; D is possibly TRBD1 (6 bases). The germline V gene has CDR1 PRHDT and CDR2 FYEKMQ (reference sequence). The CDR3 is 12 amino acids. V lost 6 bases to trimming and J lost 5 bases, with 10 bases between them. Here the CDR3 DNA reads TGTGCCAGCAGTAAGAGGGGGACTGAAGCTTTCTTT. Amino acids: CASSKRGTEAFF. The entire variable domain, with the rest obtained from reference TRBV13 and TRBJ1-1, is as follows: AAGVIQSPRHLIKEKRETATLKCYPIPRHDTVYWYQQGPGQDPQFLISFYEKMQSDKGSIPDRFSAQQFSDYHSELNMSSLELGDSALYFCASSKRGTEAFFGQGTRLTVV.

This rearrangement joins TRBV9 to TRBJ1-3, with 8 positions matching TRBD1. CDR1 and CDR2 (germline): SGDLS, YYNGEE. The J segment lost 7 bases and the V segment lost 3 bases, leaving 24 bases of the junction unmatched. This CDR3 is built from 20 residues. Written as DNA, the CDR3 is TGTGCCAGCAGCGAGGGGATTAGGGGCAGGGGGCTTTTGCTCGGGAACACCATATATTTT. It yields the protein CASSEGIRGRGLLLGNTIYF. Looking up the rest from reference TRBV9 and TRBJ1-3 gives the full variable domain: DSGVTQTPKHLITATGQRVTLRCSPRSGDLSVYWYQQSLDQGLQFLIQYYNGEERAKGNILERFSAQQFPDLHSELNLSSLELGDSALYFCASSEGIRGRGLLLGNTIYFGEGSWLTVV.

The CDR3 DNA follows: TGTGCCAGCAGACTGAACACTGAAGCTTTCTTT. As protein: CASRLNTEAFF. This sequence joins TRBV7-9 and TRBJ1-1; D not certain. Germline-derived CDR1 and CDR2 are SEHNR and FQNEAQ (reference sequence). V shed 6 bases and J shed 0 bases, with 2 bases lying between them. There are 11 residues in the CDR3.

The gene calls are TRBV27 and TRBJ1-6; tentatively, D is TRBD1 (5 bases). Germline loops: CDR1 MNHEY, CDR2 SMNVEV (reference sequence). The CDR3 is 15 residues long. The V gene lost 0 bases and the J gene lost 6 bases, with 9 bases spanning the gap. The CDR3 DNA reads as TGTGCCAGCAGTTTATCTGGGACCCGTAATTCACCCCTCCACTTT. Translated: CASSLSGTRNSPLHF.

The J gene is TRBJ2-6, the V gene TRBV2, with D possibly being TRBD1 or TRBD2 (5 bases each). Trimming removed 3 bases from V and 0 bases from J, with 9 bases in between. This CDR3 spans 16 amino acids. From germline, CDR1 is SNHLY and CDR2 FYNNEI. In nucleotides, the CDR3 is TGTGCCAGCAGTGAGGGACGCGTCTCTGGGGCCAACGTCCTGACTTTC. Residues: CASSEGRVSGANVLTF.